This T cell receptor (beta chain) comes out of a study of T cells in Graves' hyperthyroidism and ophthalmopathy. With 2 bases removed from V and 2 bases from J, the gap between germline ends came to 9 bases. This CDR3 is built from 15 residues. Looked up from germline, CDR1 is SNHLY and CDR2 is FYNNEI. Patients were excluded because of uncontrolled infection, other autoimmune disease, pregnancy or lactation. Diagnoses used clinical symptoms, serum thyroxine and TRAb, thyroid ultrasound and orbital computed tomography. Isolation of PBMCs was performed on around 9.4 ml fresh peripheral blood. The sample holds many counts of this clonotype. RNA transcripts yielded amplified TCR beta CDR3 regions. HTBI primers were the set used in a first-round RT-PCR of the TCR CDR3. TCRdb re-called the multiplex PCR reads through MiXCR, storing one row per CDR3 protein. This sample has under 250,000 distinct CDR3 sequences, with roughly a sixth found just once.

The sequencing input was blood. The source of this sequence is a man aged 45-60 years with Graves' hyperthyroidism. The chain carries TRBV2 and TRBJ1-4; D might be TRBD1 (5 bases). The CDR3 DNA is TGTGCCAGCAGTGAACGGGGGGGGACTAATGAAAAACTGTTTTTT. Translated: CASSERGGTNEKLFF.